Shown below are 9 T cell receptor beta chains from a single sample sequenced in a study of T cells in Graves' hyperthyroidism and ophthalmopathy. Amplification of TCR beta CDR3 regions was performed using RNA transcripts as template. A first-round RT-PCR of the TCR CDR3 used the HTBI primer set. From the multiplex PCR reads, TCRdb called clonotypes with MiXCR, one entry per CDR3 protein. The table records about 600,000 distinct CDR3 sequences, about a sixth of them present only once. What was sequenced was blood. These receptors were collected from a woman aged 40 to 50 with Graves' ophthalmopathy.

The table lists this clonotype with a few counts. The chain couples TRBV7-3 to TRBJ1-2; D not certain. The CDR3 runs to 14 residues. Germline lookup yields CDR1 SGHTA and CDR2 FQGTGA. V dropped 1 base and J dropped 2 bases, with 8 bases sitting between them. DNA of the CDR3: TGTGCCAGCAGCTTAAGACCGGGAAACTATGGCTACACCTTC. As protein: CASSLRPGNYGYTF. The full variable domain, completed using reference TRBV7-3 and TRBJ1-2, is GAGVSQTPSNKVTEKGKYVELRCDPISGHTALYWYRQSLGQGPEFLIYFQGTGAADDSGLPNDRFFAVRPEGSVSTLKIQRTERGDSAVYLCASSLRPGNYGYTFGSGTRLTVV.

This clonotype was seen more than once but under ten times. CDR3 loop: CASSLTQPNSPLHF. In DNA form, the CDR3 reads TGTGCCAGCAGCTTAACCCAACCTAATTCACCCCTCCACTTT. The chain employs TRBV7-8 and TRBJ1-6; D is undetermined. There are 14 residues in the CDR3. Germline V gives CDR1 SGHVS, CDR2 FQNEAQ. V was clipped by 2 bases and J by 6 bases, with 8 bases between them.

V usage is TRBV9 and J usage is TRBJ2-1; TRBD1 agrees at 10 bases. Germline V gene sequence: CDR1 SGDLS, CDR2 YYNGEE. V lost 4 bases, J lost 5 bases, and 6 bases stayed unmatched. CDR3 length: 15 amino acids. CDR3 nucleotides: TGTGCCAGCAGCTTTACCGGGACAGGGGACAATGAGCAGTTCTTC. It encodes CASSFTGTGDNEQFF.

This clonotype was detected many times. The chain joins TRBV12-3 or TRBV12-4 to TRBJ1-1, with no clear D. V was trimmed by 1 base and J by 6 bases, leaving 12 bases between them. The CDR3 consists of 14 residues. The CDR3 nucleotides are TGTGCCAGCAGTTTAGAGGTCCGGGTCCCTGAAGCTTTCTTT. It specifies CASSLEVRVPEAFF.

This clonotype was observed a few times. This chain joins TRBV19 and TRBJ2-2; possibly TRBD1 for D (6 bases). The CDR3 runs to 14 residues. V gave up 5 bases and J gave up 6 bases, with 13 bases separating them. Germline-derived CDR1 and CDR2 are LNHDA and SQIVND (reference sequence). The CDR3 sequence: CASSVGALAGELFF. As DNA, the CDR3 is TGTGCCAGTAGTGTGGGGGCTTTGGCCGGGGAGCTGTTTTTT.

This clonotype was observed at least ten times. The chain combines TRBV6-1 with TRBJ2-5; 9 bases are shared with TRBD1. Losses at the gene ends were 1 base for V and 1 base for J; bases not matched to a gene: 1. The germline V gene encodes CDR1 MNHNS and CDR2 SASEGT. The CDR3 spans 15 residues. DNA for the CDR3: TGTGCCAGCAGTGAAGTGACAGGGGGCCAAGAGACCCAGTACTTC. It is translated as CASSEVTGGQETQYF.

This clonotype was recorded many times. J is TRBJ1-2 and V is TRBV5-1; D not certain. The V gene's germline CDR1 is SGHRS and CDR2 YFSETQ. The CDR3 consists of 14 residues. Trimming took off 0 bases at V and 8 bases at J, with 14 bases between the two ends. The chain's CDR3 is CASSLESSVQGYTF. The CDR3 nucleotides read TGCGCCAGCAGCTTGGAGTCTTCAGTTCAAGGCTACACCTTC. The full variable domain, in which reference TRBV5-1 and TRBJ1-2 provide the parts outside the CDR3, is KAGVTQTPRYLIKTRGQQVTLSCSPISGHRSVSWYQQTPGQGLQFLFEYFSETQRNKGNFPGRFSGRQFSNSRSEMNVSTLELGDSALYLCASSLESSVQGYTFGSGTRLTVV.

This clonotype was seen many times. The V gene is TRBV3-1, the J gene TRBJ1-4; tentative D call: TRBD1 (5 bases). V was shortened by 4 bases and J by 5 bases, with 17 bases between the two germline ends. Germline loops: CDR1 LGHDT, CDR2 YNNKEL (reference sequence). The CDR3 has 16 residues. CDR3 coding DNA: TGTGCCAGCAGCCTAGCTGGGGCCGCGGAAAATGAAAAACTGTTTTTT. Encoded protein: CASSLAGAAENEKLFF.

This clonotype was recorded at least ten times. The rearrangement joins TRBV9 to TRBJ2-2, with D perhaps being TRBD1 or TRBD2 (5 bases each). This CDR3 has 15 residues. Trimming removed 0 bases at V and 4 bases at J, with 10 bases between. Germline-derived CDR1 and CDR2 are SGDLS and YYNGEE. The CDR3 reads CASSVGGISTGELFF. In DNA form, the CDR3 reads TGTGCCAGCAGCGTAGGGGGGATATCCACCGGGGAGCTGTTTTTT.